The 14 T cell receptor beta chains in this list originate from one sample, sequenced in a study of blood T cells in healthy people across ages. Sample-barcoded 5' priming and a J-beta primer mix drove a second PCR of roughly 6 to 12 cycles. In TCRdb, the 5' RACE reads were re-called with MiXCR into one record per CDR3 protein. Counted here are hundreds of thousands of distinct CDR3 sequences, 20% to 30% occurring once; the ten biggest clones make up roughly a tenth. These sequences were also reported in another study, on T cells of mothers and their children.

Sequencing was performed on blood. Receptors were obtained from a boy aged 5-17 years in good health.

J is TRBJ2-3 and V is TRBV12-3 or TRBV12-4; D not resolved. This CDR3 spans 13 amino acids. V was clipped by 7 bases and J by 0 bases, with 8 bases between them. CDR3 region: CASTSGSTDTQYF. CDR3 nucleotide sequence: TGTGCCAGCACCTCAGGAAGCACAGATACGCAGTATTTT.

This clonotype was seen a handful of times. The V gene is TRBV12-3 or TRBV12-4, the J gene TRBJ1-5, with 7 nucleotides matching TRBD1. The CDR3 length is 14 residues. V gave up 6 bases and J gave up 7 bases; unmatched junction bases: 9. The CDR3 nucleotides read TGTGCCAGCAGCTCCAGGGGGGGAAGACAGCCCCAGCATTTT. Translated: CASSSRGGRQPQHF.

The chain recombines TRBV9 with TRBJ2-5; D gene unclear. The J call could be wrong; TRBJ2-7 is a better fit for the DNA end. Germline V gene lookup returns CDR1 SGDLS and CDR2 YYNGEE. This CDR3 is built from 13 residues. CDR3 region: CASSPQSTYEQYF. DNA of the CDR3: TGTGCCAGCAGCCCGCAGAGTACCTACGAGCAGTACTTC.

There are a few counts of this clonotype. The J gene is TRBJ1-1, the V gene TRBV6-5; D remains unclear. Trimming removed 2 bases from V and 0 bases from J, with 16 bases in between. From germline, CDR1 is MNHEY and CDR2 SVGAGI. This CDR3 is built from 17 residues. As DNA, the CDR3 is TGTGCCAGCAGTTACGTTGGAGCAGGCTTCATGAACACTGAAGCTTTCTTT. It translates to CASSYVGAGFMNTEAFF.

Here the CDR3 DNA reads TGTGCCAGCAGCCAAGAATGGGACTCATACAATGAGCAGTTCTTC. Protein: CASSQEWDSYNEQFF. This chain joins TRBV4-2 and TRBJ2-7, with a possible D match to TRBD2 (6 bases). The J call may not be correct, given that the DNA end is closer to TRBJ2-1. The CDR3 has 15 residues. The V gene's germline CDR1 is LGHNA and CDR2 YNFKEQ.

This clonotype was seen only a few times. The gene calls are TRBV20-1 and TRBJ2-2, with D maybe TRBD1 (7 bases). The germline CDR1 and CDR2 sequences are DFQATT and SNEGSKA (reference sequence). The CDR3 contains 14 residues. With 4 bases removed from V and 6 bases from J, the gap between germline ends came to 15 bases. Here the CDR3 DNA reads TGCAGTGCTAAAAAACCAGGGGGGCCCGGGGAGCTGTTTTTT. As protein: CSAKKPGGPGELFF.

The sample holds many counts of this clonotype. The chain is built from TRBV5-1 and TRBJ2-5; D uncertain. Looked up from germline, CDR1 is SGHRS and CDR2 is YFSETQ. The CDR3 spans 13 residues. The V end was cut by 0 bases, the J end by 5 bases, with 8 bases between. Here the CDR3 DNA reads TGCGCCAGCAGCTTGGGGTTTTCGGAGACCCAGTACTTC. Its protein product is CASSLGFSETQYF.

This clonotype came up a few times. The J gene is TRBJ2-4, the V gene TRBV11-1; the D is unclear. Looked up from germline, CDR1 is SGHAT and CDR2 is FQDESV (reference sequence). The CDR3 totals 14 residues. V lost 3 bases, J lost 6 bases, and 12 bases lay in between. CDR3 nucleotide sequence: TGTGCCAGCAGCTTGGAGTTAAAGGGAAACATTCAGTACTTC. It specifies CASSLELKGNIQYF.

The gene calls are TRBV20-1 and TRBJ2-7, with D perhaps matching TRBD1 (5 bases). The ends were cut back, 3 bases at V and 3 bases at J, with 15 bases in the middle. Germline V CDR1 and CDR2: DFQATT, SNEGSKA (reference sequence). The CDR3 is 14 amino acids. The CDR3 reads CSARDMRRVYEQYF. The CDR3 DNA reads TGCAGTGCTAGGGACATGAGGAGAGTCTACGAGCAGTACTTC.

A remark on this clonotype: The junction and the germline gene differ at one end; a read error may be behind it. This chain connects TRBV7-8 to TRBJ2-5; 8 positions agree with TRBD1. The DNA end is a closer match to TRBJ2-7, so the J assignment may be wrong. Germline values: CDR1 SGHVS, CDR2 FQNEAQ. The CDR3 loop spans 12 amino acids. CDR3 DNA: TGTGCCACCAGCCTACAGGGGGGCGAGCAGTACTTC. Translation: CATSLQGGEQYF.

The chain links TRBV7-9 to TRBJ2-3; D gene uncertain. V dropped 5 bases and J dropped 2 bases, with 17 bases sitting between them. CDR3 length equals 16 residues. Germline V gives CDR1 SEHNR, CDR2 FQNEAQ (reference sequence). CDR3 sequence reads: CASSPPFRSATDTQYF. DNA of the CDR3: TGTGCCAGCAGCCCCCCTTTCAGGAGCGCCACAGATACGCAGTATTTT.

The chain links TRBV12-3 or TRBV12-4 to TRBJ1-1; D uncertain. Between the trimmed V and J ends, which lost 3 bases and 0 bases, there was a span of 5 bases. This CDR3 has 13 amino acids. CDR3 residues: CASSFGMNTEAFF. The DNA of the CDR3 is TGTGCCAGCAGTTTTGGTATGAACACTGAAGCTTTCTTT.

This chain uses TRBV7-3 with TRBJ2-7; TRBD1 might be the D (5 bases). Trimming removed 0 bases from V and 4 bases from J, with 13 bases in between. The CDR3 covers 15 residues. Germline V gene sequence: CDR1 SGHTA, CDR2 FQGTGA. The DNA of the CDR3 is TGTGCCAGCAGCTTAACCCGGGCAGGGCCTTACGAGCAGTACTTC. The encoded protein is CASSLTRAGPYEQYF.

The chain uses TRBV6-5 and TRBJ2-5, with 7 bases fitting TRBD1. Germline V lookup: CDR1 MNHEY, CDR2 SVGAGI. This CDR3 contains 13 residues. V gave up 2 bases and J gave up 4 bases; unmatched junction bases: 1. The CDR3 bases are TGTGCCAGCAGTTACAGACAGGGAGAGACCCAGTACTTC. Translation: CASSYRQGETQYF.